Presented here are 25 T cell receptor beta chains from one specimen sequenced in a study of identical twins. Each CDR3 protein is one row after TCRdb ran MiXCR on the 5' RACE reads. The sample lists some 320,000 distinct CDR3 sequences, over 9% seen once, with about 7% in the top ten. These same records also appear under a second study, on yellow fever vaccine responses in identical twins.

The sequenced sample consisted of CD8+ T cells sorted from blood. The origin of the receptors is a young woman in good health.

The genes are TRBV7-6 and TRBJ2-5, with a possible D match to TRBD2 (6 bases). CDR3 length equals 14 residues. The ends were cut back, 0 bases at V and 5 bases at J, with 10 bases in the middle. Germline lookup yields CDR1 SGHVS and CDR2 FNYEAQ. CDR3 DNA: TGTGCCAGCAGCTTAGCGGGGGGTACGGAGACCCAGTACTTC. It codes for CASSLAGGTETQYF.

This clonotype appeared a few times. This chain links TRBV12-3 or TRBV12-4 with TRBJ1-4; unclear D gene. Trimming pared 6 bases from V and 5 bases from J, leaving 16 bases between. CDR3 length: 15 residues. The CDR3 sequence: CASSPEHLGNEKLFF. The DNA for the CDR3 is TGTGCCAGCAGCCCCGAGCACCTCGGCAATGAAAAACTGTTTTTT.

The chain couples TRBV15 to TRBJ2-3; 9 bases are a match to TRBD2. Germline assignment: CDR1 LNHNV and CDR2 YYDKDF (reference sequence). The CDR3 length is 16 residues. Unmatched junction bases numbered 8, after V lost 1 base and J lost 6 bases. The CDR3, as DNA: TGTGCCACCAGCAGAGCTTGGCGGGGGGGCGGGGATACGCAGTATTTT. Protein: CATSRAWRGGGDTQYF.

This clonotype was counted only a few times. CDR3 residues: CATSSGVRDRDNSPLHF. The CDR3 DNA follows: TGTGCCACCAGCAGTGGTGTGAGGGACAGGGATAATTCACCCCTCCACTTT. This chain connects TRBV15 to TRBJ1-6; 9 bases map to TRBD1. CDR3 size: 17 residues. Looked up from germline, CDR1 is LNHNV and CDR2 is YYDKDF (reference sequence). J was trimmed by 5 bases and V by 3 bases; bases with no gene match: 8.

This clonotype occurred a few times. CDR3 in amino acids: CASRPGTDYEQYF. The CDR3, as DNA: TGTGCCAGCAGACCGGGGACCGACTACGAGCAGTACTTC. The chain is built from TRBV11-2 and TRBJ2-7; TRBD1 or TRBD2 may be the D gene (5 bases each). Germline V gene lookup returns CDR1 SGHAT and CDR2 FQNNGV. Trimming cost V 6 bases and J 3 bases, with 12 bases left between them. The CDR3 has 13 residues.

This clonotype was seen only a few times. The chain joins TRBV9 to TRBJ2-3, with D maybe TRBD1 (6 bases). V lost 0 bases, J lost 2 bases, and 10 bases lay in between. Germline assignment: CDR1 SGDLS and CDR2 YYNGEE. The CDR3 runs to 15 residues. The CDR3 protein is CASSVEQGYTDTQYF. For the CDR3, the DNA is TGTGCCAGCAGCGTAGAGCAGGGGTACACAGATACGCAGTATTTT.

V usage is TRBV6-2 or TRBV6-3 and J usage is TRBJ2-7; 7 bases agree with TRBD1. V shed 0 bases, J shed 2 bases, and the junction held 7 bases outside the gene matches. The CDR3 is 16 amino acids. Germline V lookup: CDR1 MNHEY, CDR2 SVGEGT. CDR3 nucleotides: TGTGCCAGCAGTTACTCCCCGACAGGGAACCCCTACGAGCAGTACTTC. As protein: CASSYSPTGNPYEQYF.

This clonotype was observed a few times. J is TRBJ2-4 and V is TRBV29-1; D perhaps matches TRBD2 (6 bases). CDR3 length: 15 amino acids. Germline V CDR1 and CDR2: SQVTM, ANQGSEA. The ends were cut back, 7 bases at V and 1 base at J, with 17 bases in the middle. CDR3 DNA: TGCAGCGCTCTGGGCGGGGAGATGGCCAAAAACATTCAGTACTTC. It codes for CSALGGEMAKNIQYF. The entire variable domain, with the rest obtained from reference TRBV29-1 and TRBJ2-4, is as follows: SAVISQKPSRDICQRGTSLTIQCQVDSQVTMMFWYRQQPGQSLTLIATANQGSEATYESGFVIDKFPISRPNLTFSTLTVSNMSPEDSSIYLCSALGGEMAKNIQYFGAGTRLSVL.

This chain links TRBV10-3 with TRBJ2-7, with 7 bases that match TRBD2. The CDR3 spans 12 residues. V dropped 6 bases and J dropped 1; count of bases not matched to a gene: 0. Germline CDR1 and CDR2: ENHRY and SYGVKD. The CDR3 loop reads CAISGGSYEQYF. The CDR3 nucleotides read TGTGCCATCAGCGGGGGGTCCTACGAGCAGTACTTC.

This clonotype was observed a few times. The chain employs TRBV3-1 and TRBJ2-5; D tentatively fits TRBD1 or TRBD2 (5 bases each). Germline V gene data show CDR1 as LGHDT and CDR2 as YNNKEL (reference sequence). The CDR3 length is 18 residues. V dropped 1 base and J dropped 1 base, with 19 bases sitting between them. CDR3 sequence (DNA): TGTGCCAGCAGCCAAGGTTCTACGGGACGAATCTTCCAAGAGACCCAGTACTTC. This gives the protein CASSQGSTGRIFQETQYF.

The CDR3 region is CASSLRGEPNTGELFF. CDR3 DNA sequence: TGTGCCAGCAGCTTGAGGGGGGAACCGAACACCGGGGAGCTGTTTTTT. This chain links TRBV7-6 with TRBJ2-2; D tentatively fits TRBD1 or TRBD2 (6 bases each). The germline CDR1 and CDR2 sequences are SGHVS and FNYEAQ. The V end lost 3 bases, the J end lost 0 bases, and 11 bases lay between the germline ends. CDR3 length: 16 amino acids.

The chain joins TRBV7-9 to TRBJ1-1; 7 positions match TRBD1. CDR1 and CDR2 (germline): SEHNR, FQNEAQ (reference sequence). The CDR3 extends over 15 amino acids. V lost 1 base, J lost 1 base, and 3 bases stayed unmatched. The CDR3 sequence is CASSLDRGENTEAFF. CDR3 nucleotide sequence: TGTGCCAGCAGCTTAGACAGGGGAGAGAACACTGAAGCTTTCTTT.

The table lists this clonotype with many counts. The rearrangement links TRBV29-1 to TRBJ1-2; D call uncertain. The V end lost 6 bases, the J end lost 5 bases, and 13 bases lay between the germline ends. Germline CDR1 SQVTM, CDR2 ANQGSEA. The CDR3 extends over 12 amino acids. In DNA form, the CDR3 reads TGCAGCGTGGGTGGAGACTATTATGGCTACACCTTC. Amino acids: CSVGGDYYGYTF. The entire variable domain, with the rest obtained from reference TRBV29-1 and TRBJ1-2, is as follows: SAVISQKPSRDICQRGTSLTIQCQVDSQVTMMFWYRQQPGQSLTLIATANQGSEATYESGFVIDKFPISRPNLTFSTLTVSNMSPEDSSIYLCSVGGDYYGYTFGSGTRLTVV.

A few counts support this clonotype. The CDR3 loop reads CASSSGAGAYEQYF. CDR3 sequence (DNA): TGTGCCAGCAGTAGTGGGGCCGGGGCCTACGAGCAGTACTTC. The chain couples TRBV12-3 or TRBV12-4 to TRBJ2-7, with D perhaps TRBD1 or TRBD2 (5 bases each). V lost 5 bases, J lost 2 bases, and 13 bases lay in between. The CDR3 runs 14 residues.

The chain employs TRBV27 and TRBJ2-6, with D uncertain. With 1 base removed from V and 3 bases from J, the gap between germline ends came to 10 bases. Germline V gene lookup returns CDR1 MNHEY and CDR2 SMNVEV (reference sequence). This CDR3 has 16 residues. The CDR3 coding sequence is TGTGCCAGCAGTTTATGGGCCGGCGGTGGGGCCAACGTCCTGACTTTC. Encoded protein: CASSLWAGGGANVLTF.

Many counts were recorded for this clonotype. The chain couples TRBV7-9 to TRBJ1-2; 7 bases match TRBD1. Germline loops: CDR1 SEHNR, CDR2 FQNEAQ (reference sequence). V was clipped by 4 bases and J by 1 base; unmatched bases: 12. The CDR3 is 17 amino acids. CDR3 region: CASSSLRGFEGNYGYTF. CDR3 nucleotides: TGTGCCAGCAGCTCGCTCAGGGGGTTTGAGGGTAACTATGGCTACACCTTC.

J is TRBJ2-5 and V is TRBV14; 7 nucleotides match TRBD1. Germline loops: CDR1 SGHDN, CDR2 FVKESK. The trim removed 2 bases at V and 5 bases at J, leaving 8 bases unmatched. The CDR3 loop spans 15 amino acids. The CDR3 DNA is TGTGCCAGCAGCCAACTAGTGACAGGGAAGGAGACCCAGTACTTC. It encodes CASSQLVTGKETQYF.

For the CDR3, the DNA is TGTGCCAGCAGTTTAACGGCAGGGGGGATCACAGATACGCAGTATTTT. Protein: CASSLTAGGITDTQYF. The rearrangement joins TRBV28 to TRBJ2-3, with D maybe TRBD1 (7 bases). In germline, CDR1 is MDHEN, CDR2 SYDVKM. V was shortened by 2 bases and J by 2 bases, with 14 bases between the two germline ends. This CDR3 is built from 16 residues.

In nucleotides, the CDR3 is TGTGCCACCAGTGATTTAAGGGGTGACACCGGGGAGCTGTTTTTT. Translated, it gives CATSDLRGDTGELFF. V and J are TRBV24-1 and TRBJ2-2; a possible D gene is TRBD1 (5 bases). Germline loops: CDR1 KGHDR, CDR2 SFDVKD. The CDR3 runs 15 residues. V shed 1 base and J shed 3 bases, with 8 bases lying between them.

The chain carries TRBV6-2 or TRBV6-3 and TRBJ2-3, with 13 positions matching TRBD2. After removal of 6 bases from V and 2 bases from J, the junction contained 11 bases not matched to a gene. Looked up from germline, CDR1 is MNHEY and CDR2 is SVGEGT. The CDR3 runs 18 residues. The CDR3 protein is CASSKPRLAGGITDTQYF. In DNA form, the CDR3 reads TGTGCCAGCAGCAAACCTCGACTAGCGGGGGGAATCACAGATACGCAGTATTTT.

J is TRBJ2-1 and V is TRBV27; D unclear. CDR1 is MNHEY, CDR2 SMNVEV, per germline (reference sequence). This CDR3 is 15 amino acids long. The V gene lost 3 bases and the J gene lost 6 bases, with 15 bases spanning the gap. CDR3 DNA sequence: TGTGCCAGCAGTTTGAGGTCGGAGAGGCCCAATGAGCAGTTCTTC. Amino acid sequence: CASSLRSERPNEQFF.

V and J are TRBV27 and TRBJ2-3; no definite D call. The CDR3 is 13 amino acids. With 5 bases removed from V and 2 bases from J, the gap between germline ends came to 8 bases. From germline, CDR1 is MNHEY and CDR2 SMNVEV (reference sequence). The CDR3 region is CASSPLYTDTQYF. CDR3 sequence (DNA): TGTGCCAGCAGTCCCCTCTACACAGATACGCAGTATTTT.

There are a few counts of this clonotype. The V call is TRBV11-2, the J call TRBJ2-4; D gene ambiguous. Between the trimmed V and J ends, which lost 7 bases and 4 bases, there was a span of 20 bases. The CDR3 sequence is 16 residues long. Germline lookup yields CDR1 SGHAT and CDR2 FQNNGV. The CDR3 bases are TGTGCCAGCAATCAAGTGGACGGCCAGACGAAAAACATTCAGTACTTC. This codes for CASNQVDGQTKNIQYF.

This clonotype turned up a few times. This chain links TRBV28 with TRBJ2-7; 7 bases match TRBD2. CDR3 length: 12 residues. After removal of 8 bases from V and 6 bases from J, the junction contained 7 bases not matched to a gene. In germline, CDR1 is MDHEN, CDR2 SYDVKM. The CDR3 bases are TGTGCCAGCTCCGTCGGGGGGAGCGAGCAGTACGTC. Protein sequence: CASSVGGSEQYV.

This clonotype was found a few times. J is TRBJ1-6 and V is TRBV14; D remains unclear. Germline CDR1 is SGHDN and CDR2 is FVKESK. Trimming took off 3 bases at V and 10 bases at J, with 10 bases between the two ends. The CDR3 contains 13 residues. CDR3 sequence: CASSQRRKSPLHF. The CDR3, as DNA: TGTGCCAGCAGCCAGAGGCGGAAATCACCCCTCCACTTT.